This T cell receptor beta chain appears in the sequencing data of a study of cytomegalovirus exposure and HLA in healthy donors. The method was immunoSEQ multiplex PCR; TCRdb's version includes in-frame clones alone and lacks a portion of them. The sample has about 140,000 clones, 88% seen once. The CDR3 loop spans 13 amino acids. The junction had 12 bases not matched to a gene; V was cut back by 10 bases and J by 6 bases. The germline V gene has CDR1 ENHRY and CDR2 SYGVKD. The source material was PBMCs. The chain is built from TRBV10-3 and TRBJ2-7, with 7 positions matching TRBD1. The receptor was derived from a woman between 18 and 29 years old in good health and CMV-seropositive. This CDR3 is CATETGAVGEQYF. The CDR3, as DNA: TGTGCCACCGAAACAGGGGCGGTCGGCGAGCAGTACTTC.